The subject of this entry is one TCR beta chain. The data are from a study of T-cell memory formation after mild COVID-19. Each CDR3 protein is one row after TCRdb ran MiXCR on the 5' RACE reads. The sample includes 260,000 or so distinct CDR3 sequences, over 15% of them seen just once. The CDR3 sequence is 17 residues long. V lost 0 bases, J lost 14 bases, and 23 bases lay in between. The germline CDR1 and CDR2 sequences are ENHRY and SYGVKD. The chain is built from TRBV10-3 and TRBJ1-6, with D perhaps TRBD1 (6 bases). Sequences were obtained from PBMCs or a T cell subset sorted from them (not recorded which). The clonotype originates from a man aged 18 to 29 who had mild COVID-19 (a few samples of this study predate the infection). Cell type and time point are not known. The CDR3: CAISESIPGHGYSTLHF. Here the CDR3 DNA reads TGTGCCATCAGTGAGTCAATTCCGGGACATGGGTATTCGACCCTCCACTTT.